This TCR beta chain was retrieved from a study of OX40 agonist ivuxolimab in advanced cancers. Study conclusions and caveats: Normalized T-cell clonal expansion was also low in some nonresponders.

Points on this clone: Its target is unknown.

Libraries were prepared by immunoSEQ multiplex PCR; TCRdb keeps only in-frame clonotypes and omits some of them. The sample records about 62,000 clones, roughly 87% being singletons. The V and J ends lost 3 bases and 0 bases, in that order; junction bases with no gene match: 5. From germline, CDR1 is LNHDA and CDR2 SQIVND (reference sequence). The CDR3 contains 16 residues. The sequenced sample was CD4+ or CD8+ T cells sorted from blood, obtained in a trial of the OX40 agonist ivuxolimab. This clonotype was sampled from an adult with an advanced solid tumor such as melanoma, head and neck, liver or kidney cancer. The chain employs TRBV19 and TRBJ2-3; 8 nucleotides align to TRBD1. CDR3 DNA sequence: TGTGCCAGTAGTATCCGGACAGGGACTAGCACAGATACGCAGTATTTT. Its protein product is CASSIRTGTSTDTQYF.